This T cell receptor (beta chain) stems from a study of T cell repertoires in cytomegalovirus infection. Study-level information: The public TCR beta signatures pointed to both CMV infection and matching HLA type.

Study-wide results and limits: Within the response measured ex vivo, HLA-C-restricted CMV-specific TCR beta clonotypes were dominant. Frequencies of public TCR beta families were cumulated, and this identified carriers of CMV plus the relevant HLA.

This clonotype was picked up many times. Its antigen is unidentified. Germline assignment: CDR1 SGHTA and CDR2 FQGNSA. Between the trimmed V and J ends, which lost 2 bases and 2 bases, there was a span of 7 bases. The CDR3 spans 14 residues. MiXCR, applied by TCRdb to the reads, yields one record per CDR3 protein. This table holds some 940,000 distinct CDR3 sequences, approximately 31% found once. The chain couples TRBV7-2 to TRBJ2-4; D gene ambiguous. The specimen was cultured CD8+ T cells from PBMCs, collected from culture after CMV antigen stimulation. The clonotype originates from a human donor in good health (CMV status not recorded). Some clones in this sample may be carry-over from other donors' samples. This CDR3 is CASSLRLSKNIQYF. CDR3 sequence (DNA): TGTGCCAGCAGCTTAAGGTTATCCAAAAACATTCAGTACTTC.